A selection of T cell receptor beta chains follows, all from one sample in a study of shared clonotypes between healthy human individuals. The assay was immunoSEQ multiplex PCR, and TCRdb's table has in-frame clones only and misses some. The data hold under 2,000,000 clones, with less than 95% observed a single time. Material: naive CD8+ T cells sorted from blood. These TCRs come from a man between 18 and 29 years old in good health. The CDR3 runs from the conserved cysteine through the conserved F or W. D genes are given only for firm matches. Size values are once, few and many counts, or a class for expanded clones, and some rows have none.

15	TRBV7-9	TRBJ2-1	-	-	TGTGCCAGCAGCTTAACTGGCGGGTATTACAATGAGCAGTTCTTC	CASSLTGGYYNEQFF
17	TRBV13	TRBJ2-3	-	TRBD2	TGTGCCAGCAGCTTAGTCTACGGGACTACTAGCACAGATACGCAGTATTTT	CASSLVYGTTSTDTQYF
17	TRBV27	TRBJ2-1	-	TRBD2	TGTGCCAGCAGTTACCAACTAGCGGGGGGGACCGACAATGAGCAGTTCTTC	CASSYQLAGGTDNEQFF
13	TRBV9	TRBJ2-2	-	-	TGTGCCAGCAGCTCCCCTTATACCGGGGAGCTGTTTTTT	CASSSPYTGELFF
13	TRBV5-4	TRBJ1-1	-	-	TGTGCCAGCAGCTATAGTGTAAACACTGAAGCTTTCTTT	CASSYSVNTEAFF
12	TRBV5-1	TRBJ2-5	-	-	TGCGCCAGCAGCTTGGCCGGAGAGACCCAGTACTTC	CASSLAGETQYF
12	TRBV6-5	TRBJ1-2	once	-	TGTGCCAGCAGAACCCTGTCGGGGGGCTACACCTTC	CASRTLSGGYTF
13	TRBV13	TRBJ2-7	-	-	TGTGCCAGCAGCGCGAGTACCACCTACGAGCAGTACTTC	CASSASTTYEQYF
16	TRBV30	TRBJ2-7	few	TRBD1	TGTGCCTGGAGTCCCCCACCGGGACAGGTGATGAACGAGCAGTACTTC	CAWSPPPGQVMNEQYF
15	TRBV7-2	TRBJ2-7	-	-	TGTGCCAGCAGCCCAATTCCCGTCAGGGCGTACGAGCAGTACTTC	CASSPIPVRAYEQYF
14	TRBV7-9	TRBJ1-1	once	TRBD1	TGTGCCAGCAGCCCCCGGACAGGAAACACTGAAGCTTTCTTT	CASSPRTGNTEAFF
15	TRBV7-9	TRBJ2-1	-	-	TGTGCCAGCAGCTCCCCCGGGAGCTCCTACAATGAGCAGTTCTTC	CASSSPGSSYNEQFF
15	TRBV7-8	TRBJ1-3	-	-	TGTGCCAGCAGCTTACTCAAGAGCTCTGGAAACACCATATATTTT	CASSLLKSSGNTIYF
13	TRBV9	TRBJ1-2	few	-	TGTGCCAGCAGCGTAGCCGGGACTAGTGGCTACACCTTC	CASSVAGTSGYTF
15	TRBV2	TRBJ2-7	-	TRBD1	TGTGCCAGCAGTGTCCTGCCGGACAGGTCCTACGAGCAGTACTTC	CASSVLPDRSYEQYF
16	TRBV7-9	TRBJ2-3	-	-	TGTGCCAGCAGCTTAGCGATGGGCTACCTGGGGGATACGCAGTATTTT	CASSLAMGYLGDTQYF
13	TRBV28	TRBJ1-1	once	TRBD1	TGTGCCAGCAGTGATAGCAGGGGGCCTGAAGCTTTCTTT	CASSDSRGPEAFF
15	TRBV6-5	TRBJ2-1	-	TRBD2	TGTGCCAGCAGCAAACTAGCGGGAACCTACAATGAGCAGTTCTTC	CASSKLAGTYNEQFF
12	TRBV11-2	TRBJ1-1	-	-	TGTGCCAGCAGCATGTGGGGGACTGAAGCTTTCTTT	CASSMWGTEAFF
14	TRBV4-1	TRBJ1-1	-	-	TGCGCCAGCAGCCAACAGGGAGAGAACACTGAAGCTTTCTTT	CASSQQGENTEAFF
14	TRBV28	TRBJ2-7	-	TRBD2	TGTGCCGTCGAAAGCGGGGAGAGCTCCTACGAGCAGTACTTC	CAVESGESSYEQYF
14	TRBV18	TRBJ2-7	-	TRBD1	TGTGCCAGCTCACCAGGGACAGGTTTCTACGAGCAGTACTTC	CASSPGTGFYEQYF
13	TRBV28	TRBJ1-5	-	-	TGTGCCAGCAGTGAGGACAGAAACGAGTCCCAGCATTTT	CASSEDRNESQHF
15	TRBV28	TRBJ1-5	-	-	TGTGCCAGCACCAACGGACAAAATAGCAATCAGCCCCAGCATTTT	CASTNGQNSNQPQHF
15	TRBV10-2	TRBJ1-3	-	-	TGCGCCAGCATCGATAGCGGGGTGCCAGGAAACACCATATATTTT	CASIDSGVPGNTIYF
15	TRBV9	TRBJ1-4	-	TRBD1	TGTGCCAGCAGCGTAGAGGGGACAGGGAATGAAAAACTGTTTTTT	CASSVEGTGNEKLFF
13	TRBV7-8	TRBJ1-2	-	-	TGTGCCAGCAGCCCCGGTAAGGGCTATGGCTACACCTTC	CASSPGKGYGYTF
15	TRBV27	TRBJ2-3	-	TRBD1	TGTGCCAGCACACCTGGACAGGGTAGCACAGATACGCAGTATTTT	CASTPGQGSTDTQYF
16	TRBV5-1	TRBJ2-2	-	-	TGCGCCAGCAGCTTTTACGAGCTTGGGGGACCCGGGGAGCTGTTTTTT	CASSFYELGGPGELFF
14	TRBV19	TRBJ1-3	-	-	TGTGCCAGTAGTATCGGGGGCTCTGGAAACACCATATATTTT	CASSIGGSGNTIYF
12	TRBV16	TRBJ2-5	few	-	TGTGCCAGCAGCCCCTCGGGAGAGACCCAGTACTTC	CASSPSGETQYF
15	TRBV5-1	TRBJ2-7	-	-	TGCGCCAGCAGCTTGGAGGGGGGCGCGGGCGACGAGCAGTACTTC	CASSLEGGAGDEQYF
15	TRBV9	TRBJ1-1	few	TRBD1	TGTGCCAGCAGCGTAGTAGGGACAGGGACGACTGAAGCTTTCTTT	CASSVVGTGTTEAFF
12	TRBV30	TRBJ2-7	once	TRBD1	TGTGCCTGGAGTGTACCACAGGGGGGGCAGTACTTC	CAWSVPQGGQYF
16	TRBV21-1	TRBJ2-3	once	-	TGTGCCAGCGGGAGACTAGCGGGAGGTTTAACAGATACGCAGTATTTT	CASGRLAGGLTDTQYF
17	TRBV11-2	TRBJ2-7	-	TRBD2	TGTGCCAGCAGCCTCCTCGAAGGAGCGGGAGGATCCTACGAGCAGTACTTC	CASSLLEGAGGSYEQYF
15	TRBV4-3	TRBJ1-6	few	TRBD1	TGCGCCAGCAGCCAATTAGGACAGGGTAATTCACCCCTCCACTTT	CASSQLGQGNSPLHF
15	TRBV5-8	TRBJ1-3	-	TRBD1	TGTGCCAGCAGCTTAACAGGGGGCTCTGGAAACACCATATATTTT	CASSLTGGSGNTIYF
16	TRBV6-5	TRBJ2-3	-	TRBD2	TGTGCCAGCAGTTACGGAGCGGGAGGGTACACAGATACGCAGTATTTT	CASSYGAGGYTDTQYF
14	TRBV18	TRBJ1-1	-	-	TGTGCCAGCTCGCCGGGACATATGAACACTGAAGCTTTCTTT	CASSPGHMNTEAFF
12	TRBV10-1	TRBJ2-7	once	-	TGCGCCAGCAGTCCCGGAGGGGTAGAGCAGTACTTC	CASSPGGVEQYF
16	TRBV5-1	TRBJ1-4	-	TRBD1	TGCGCCAGCAGCACGGAGCCGGGACAGGGTAATGAAAAACTGTTTTTT	CASSTEPGQGNEKLFF
15	TRBV6-5	TRBJ2-1	-	-	TGTGCCAGCAGTCAGGGGACCACCTCCTACAATGAGCAGTTCTTC	CASSQGTTSYNEQFF
13	TRBV5-5	TRBJ1-1	-	-	TGTGCCAGCAGCGGTCAGAGGGGCACTGAAGCTTTCTTT	CASSGQRGTEAFF
15	TRBV5-5	TRBJ2-3	-	-	TGTGCCAGCCGACCCTGGGACATAAGCACAGATACGCAGTATTTT	CASRPWDISTDTQYF
12	TRBV28	TRBJ2-4	-	-	TGTGCCAGCAGTTATTCGGGTAGGGATCAGTACTTC	CASSYSGRDQYF
14	TRBV13	TRBJ2-5	-	-	TGTGCCAGCAGCTTAGGTCCAGGCGTGGAGACCCAGTACTTC	CASSLGPGVETQYF
15	TRBV28	TRBJ1-5	-	-	TGTGCCAGCAGTTTACGGCTGGAGGGGGATCAGCCCCAGCATTTT	CASSLRLEGDQPQHF
18	TRBV5-1	TRBJ2-3	once	TRBD2	TGCGCCAGCAGCACTATAGCGGGAGGGTCTCGGGGCACAGATACGCAGTATTTT	CASSTIAGGSRGTDTQYF
13	TRBV27	TRBJ2-5	-	-	TGTGCCAGCAAAGGTCTAGCGCAAGAGACCCAGTACTTC	CASKGLAQETQYF
16	TRBV7-8	TRBJ2-7	once	TRBD2	TGTGCCAGCAGCTTAGACGCTTTAGCGGGAGTTCTCGAGCAGTACTTC	CASSLDALAGVLEQYF
14	TRBV6-5	TRBJ2-3	-	-	TGTGCCAGCAGTCCTGAATCCCCCACAGATACGCAGTATTTT	CASSPESPTDTQYF
17	TRBV4-1	TRBJ2-3	-	TRBD2	TGCGCCAGCAGCCAAGACCCTCCCAGCGGGGTCACAGATACGCAGTATTTT	CASSQDPPSGVTDTQYF
12	TRBV19	TRBJ2-7	-	-	TGTGCCAGTAGTATAGGTACAGGGCAGCAGTACTTC	CASSIGTGQQYF
13	TRBV4-1	TRBJ1-1	-	-	TGCGCCAGCAGCCAATTTGGGGACACTGAAGCTTTCTTT	CASSQFGDTEAFF
16	TRBV5-6	TRBJ2-5	-	TRBD2	TGTGCCAGCAGCTGGCGACTAGCGGGGGTGAGGGAGACCCAGTACTTC	CASSWRLAGVRETQYF
16	TRBV4-3	TRBJ2-1	-	TRBD2	TGCGCCAGCAGCCAAGATACGGGACTAGCAGACAATGAGCAGTTCTTC	CASSQDTGLADNEQFF
14	TRBV7-2	TRBJ2-7	-	TRBD2	TGTGCCAGCAGCTGGGGGACTAGCGGCTACGAGCAGTACTTC	CASSWGTSGYEQYF